The subject of this entry is one T cell receptor (beta chain). Its antigen is not yet known. Base qualities are not provided; no much larger clone lies one nucleotide away. Systemically healthy Caucasian individuals from Russia, 39 in total and aged about 6 to 100 years, were included as donors. Roughly 9.5 milliliters of peripheral blood were drawn from each donor into EDTA-treated Vacutainer tubes. Ficoll-Paque density-gradient centrifugation was used to isolate PBMCs, with at least 6.5 million per sample. Trizol reagent was used to extract total RNA from PBMCs, with at least 6 micrograms per sample. For every donor, an aliquot of PBMCs went through flow cytometry to measure the percentages of naive CD45RAhigh/CD27high T cells. The protocol used for the library was 5' RACE. Sequencer: Illumina HiSeq 2500. A second 7 to 11 cycle PCR used a sample-barcoded 5' primer and a J-beta primer mix. A unique molecular identifier was introduced onto each TCR beta cDNA molecule by a template-switch 5' adaptor carrying 12 random nucleotides. Each sample yielded at least 2.5 million CDR3-containing paired-end reads. First-strand cDNA synthesis was performed from all RNA using the Mint cDNA synthesis kit, with priming by a TRBC-specific oligonucleotide. Following uracil-DNA glycosylase treatment, a first 18-cycle PCR with universal primers M1SS and BC2_uni_R was performed on all cDNA. The authors' pipeline ran thus. Normalization of each sample was performed by random selection of 1 million high-quality reads, each carrying a distinct molecular identifier. Instead of being binned into consensus sequences, reads with shared molecular identifiers were discarded. MiTCR, run with a Q25 quality threshold and the strictest error-elimination algorithm, handled CDR3 identification, clonotype clustering and error correction. A nonparametric unseen species model with Euler transformation was used to estimate lower-bound total TCR beta diversity. The public reads were reanalyzed by TCRdb: fastp trimming at Q25, MiXCR alignment, in-frame beta chains only. Every entry covers one CDR3 protein and lists the most common genes and DNA from its rows. TCRdb's processing, not the study's, gives the V and J calls here. The table for this sample lists about 1.8 million distinct CDR3 sequences; 49% of them were counted only once. The ten largest clones add up to approximately 2.1% of the sample.

The data were taken from a study of blood T cells in healthy people across ages (dated by TCRdb to 2015 to 2017). As for the study more broadly: Template switching captured roughly one uniquely barcoded TCR beta cDNA molecule per two T cells in model experiments. For two donors (one aged 18 to 29 and one aged 80 or older), the study analyzed two additional independent replicas of 1 million unique cDNA reads from the same blood draw. Using deep sequencing normalized with unique cDNA molecular identifiers, the study measured how TCR beta repertoire diversity changes with age. The donors were split into four age groups: young (average 16 years), middle-aged (39), aged (roughly 65) and long-lived (82). To avoid experimental bias, donors of different ages were distributed randomly across sequencing lanes.

Points the paper makes about the study in general: As age increased, observed TCR beta diversity per million T cells dropped in a roughly linear way, and a significant reduction was already evident by age around 41. Compared with the aged group, the long-lived group had more naive CD4+ T cells, fewer expanded clones and increased TCR diversity, suggesting age selection. Estimates of total diversity based on one million sequenced T cells were considered lower bounds and underestimates. The percentage of naive T cells measured by flow cytometry correlated strongly with observed TCR beta diversity. Because profiling used bulk unsorted PBMCs, naive and antigen-experienced compartments could not be compared conclusively. Because the CMV infection status of the donors was unknown, age-related changes in expanded clonotypes may potentially have been confounded.

V and J are truncated by 5 bases and 5 bases respectively, leaving an intervening sequence of 21 bases. The germline V gene sets CDR1 to SGHDN and CDR2 to FVKESK. The CDR3 measures 16 amino acids from cysteine to phenylalanine. The kept DNA is CDR3 alone, 48 bases in frame from the first base. The chain is encoded by TRBV14 joined to TRBJ2-5, with the D segment identity uncertain. Sequencing was done on a sample of blood. This clonotype originated in a woman aged 35 to 49 in good health. The DNA sequence is given as TGTGCCAGCAGCAACAGACCAAAAGGGTTTGGGGAGACCCAGTACTTC. This codes for CASSNRPKGFGETQYF.